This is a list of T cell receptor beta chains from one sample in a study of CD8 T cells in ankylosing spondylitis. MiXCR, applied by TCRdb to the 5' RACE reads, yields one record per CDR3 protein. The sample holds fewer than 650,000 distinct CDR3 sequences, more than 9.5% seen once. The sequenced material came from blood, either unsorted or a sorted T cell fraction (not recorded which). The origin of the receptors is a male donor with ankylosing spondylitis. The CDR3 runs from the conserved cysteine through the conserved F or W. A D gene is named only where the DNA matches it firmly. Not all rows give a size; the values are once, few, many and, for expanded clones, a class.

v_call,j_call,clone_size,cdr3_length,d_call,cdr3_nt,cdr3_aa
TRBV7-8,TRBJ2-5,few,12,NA,TGTGCCAGCAGTGGATTCCAAGAGACCCAGTACTTC,CASSGFQETQYF
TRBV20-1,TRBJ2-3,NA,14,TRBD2,TGCAGTGCTGGCCTAGCGGGAGATACAGATACGCAGTATTTT,CSAGLAGDTDTQYF
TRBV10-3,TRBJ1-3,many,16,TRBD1,TGTGCCATCAGTGGTACCTCCGGGACAGGGGAGAACACCATATATTTT,CAISGTSGTGENTIYF
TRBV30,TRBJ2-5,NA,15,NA,TGTGCCTGGACTTACTCCGGGGGGCACCAAGAGACCCAGTACTTC,CAWTYSGGHQETQYF
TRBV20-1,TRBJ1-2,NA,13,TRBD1,TGCAGTCCTTCGAGGGGACAGGGAGATGGCTACACCTTC,CSPSRGQGDGYTF
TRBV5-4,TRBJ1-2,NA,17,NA,TGTGCCAGCAGCGTCGGGACCGCGGGCGGGGCGCCGTCTCCCTACACCTTC,CASSVGTAGGAPSPYTF
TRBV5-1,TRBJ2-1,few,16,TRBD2,TGCGCCAGCAGCCCACTAACTAGCGGGACTTCCAATGAGCAGTTCTTC,CASSPLTSGTSNEQFF
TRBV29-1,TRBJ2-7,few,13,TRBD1,TGCAGCGTTGTTGGGACAGGGGGCTACGAGCAGTACTTC,CSVVGTGGYEQYF
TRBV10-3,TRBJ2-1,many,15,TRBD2,TGTGCCATCAGTGATAGCGGGAGGGCCTACAATGAGCAGTTCTTC,CAISDSGRAYNEQFF
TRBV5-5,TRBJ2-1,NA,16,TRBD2,TGTGCCAGCAGCTTGGGGGGAGGGCCGGTCTACAATGAGCAGTTCTTC,CASSLGGGPVYNEQFF
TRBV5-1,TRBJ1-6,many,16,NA,TGCGCCAGCAGCTCTTCTCCGGGACGTTATAATTCACCCCTCCACTTT,CASSSSPGRYNSPLHF
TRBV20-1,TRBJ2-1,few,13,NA,TGCAGTGCCCGAAGACTAGGAGACGGTGAGCAGTTCTTC,CSARRLGDGEQFF
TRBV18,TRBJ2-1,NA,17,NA,TGTGCCAGCTCACCACAGTCTAGCCTAAGCTCCTACAATGAGCAGTTCTTC,CASSPQSSLSSYNEQFF
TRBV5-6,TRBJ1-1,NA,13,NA,TGTGCCAGCACCCCACAGGGCGGCACTGAAGCTTTCTTT,CASTPQGGTEAFF
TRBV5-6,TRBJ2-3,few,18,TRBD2,TGTGCCAGCAGCGCTACCGGGACTAGCGGGAGTCTTACAGATACGCAGTATTTT,CASSATGTSGSLTDTQYF
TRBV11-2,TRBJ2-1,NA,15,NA,TGTGCCAGCAGCTTAGATCTTAGAGACCACAATGAGCAGTTCTTC,CASSLDLRDHNEQFF
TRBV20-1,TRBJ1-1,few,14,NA,TGCAGTGCTTTAGCCCCCATAGAACACACTGAAGCTTTCTTT,CSALAPIEHTEAFF
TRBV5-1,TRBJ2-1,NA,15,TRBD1,TGCGCCAGCAGCATATACAGGGACAGGTACAATGAGCAGTTCTTC,CASSIYRDRYNEQFF
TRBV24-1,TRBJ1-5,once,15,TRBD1,TGTGCCACCAGTGGCGCGGACAGGAACAATCAGCCCCAGCATTTT,CATSGADRNNQPQHF
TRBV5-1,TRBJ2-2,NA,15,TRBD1,TGCGCCAGCAGCTTAGGGACAGGGCCCACCGGGGAGCTGTTTTTT,CASSLGTGPTGELFF
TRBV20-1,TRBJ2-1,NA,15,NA,TGCAGTGCTAGAGATCTCGCGGACTCAGACAATGAGCAGTTCTTC,CSARDLADSDNEQFF
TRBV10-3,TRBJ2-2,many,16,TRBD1,TGTGCCATCAGTGACGGCAGGGGGCGAAAAACCGGGGAGCTGTTTTTT,CAISDGRGRKTGELFF
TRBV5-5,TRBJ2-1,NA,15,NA,TGTGCCAGCAGCTCAACCGGGGACCCAATGGGGCAGCAGTTCTTC,CASSSTGDPMGQQFF
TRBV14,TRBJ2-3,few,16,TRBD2,TGTGCCAGCAGCCTACTAGCGGGAGTTCGCACAGATACGCAGTATTTT,CASSLLAGVRTDTQYF
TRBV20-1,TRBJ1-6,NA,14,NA,TGCAGTGCTAGAGTGGGGGATTGGAATTCACCCCTCCACTTT,CSARVGDWNSPLHF
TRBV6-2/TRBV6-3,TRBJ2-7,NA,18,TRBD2,TGTGCCAGCAGTTACATTGGACTAGCAAGTATATATGTCTCGGAGCAGTACTTC,CASSYIGLASIYVSEQYF
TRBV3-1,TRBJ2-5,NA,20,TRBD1,TGTGCCAGCAGCCACCAATACGGACAGGGGGCTATCATCCGTCCGGAGACCCAGTACTTC,CASSHQYGQGAIIRPETQYF
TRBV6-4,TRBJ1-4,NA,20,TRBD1,TGTGCCAGCAAGTCGACGACAGGGGGCCTGAATCGGGAAACTAATGAAAAACTGTTTTTT,CASKSTTGGLNRETNEKLFF
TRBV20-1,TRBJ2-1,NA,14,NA,TGCAGTGCTTCCGCCAGCCTTTCCTACAATGAGCAGTTCTTC,CSASASLSYNEQFF
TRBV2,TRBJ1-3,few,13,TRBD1,TGTGCCAGCGGAGGGGAGGGGGCTTACACCATATATTTT,CASGGEGAYTIYF
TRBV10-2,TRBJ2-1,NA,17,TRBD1,TGCGCCAGCAGTGACCGACAGGGCATAAGCTCCTACAATGAGCAGTTCTTC,CASSDRQGISSYNEQFF
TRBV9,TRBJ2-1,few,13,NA,TGTGCCAGCAGCGTAGCTGGGACCGCCCCGCAGTTCTTC,CASSVAGTAPQFF
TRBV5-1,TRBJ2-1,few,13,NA,TGCGCCAGCGCCGGGGGCGACTACAATGAGCAGTTCTTC,CASAGGDYNEQFF
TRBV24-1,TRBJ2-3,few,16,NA,TGTGCCACCAGTGTAGCCCCGGGACAACCCCGAGATACGCAGTATTTT,CATSVAPGQPRDTQYF
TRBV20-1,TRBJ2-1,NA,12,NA,TGCAGTGCTAGCGGGATCGGGAATGAGCAGTTCTTC,CSASGIGNEQFF
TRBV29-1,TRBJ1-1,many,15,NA,TGCAGCGTAGCAAGACAGAGTAGCATGAACACTGAAGCTTTCTTT,CSVARQSSMNTEAFF
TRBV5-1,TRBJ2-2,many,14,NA,TGCGCCAGCAGCCAACCCGGCGGTACCGGGGAGCTGTTTTTT,CASSQPGGTGELFF
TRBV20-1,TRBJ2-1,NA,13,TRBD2,TGCAGCAACGTAGCGGGACTTTACAATGAGCAGTTCTTC,CSNVAGLYNEQFF
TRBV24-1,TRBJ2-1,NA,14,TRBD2,TGTGCCACCAGTGATACCGGGACTAGATATGAGCAGTTCTTC,CATSDTGTRYEQFF
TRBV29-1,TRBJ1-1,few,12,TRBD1,TGCAGCGTTGAAGTACAGGGGACTGAAGCTTTCTTT,CSVEVQGTEAFF